This T cell receptor beta chain appears in the sequencing data of a study of cytomegalovirus exposure and HLA in healthy donors (dated by TCRdb to about 2017). Some background on the complete study: In an earlier analysis of fewer than 750 of the donors, approximately 300 Gb of sequence data and 100 million or so unique TCR beta sequences from about 180 million T cells were reported. To predict cytomegalovirus infection status, the study brought together high-throughput TCR immunosequencing, statistical association of individual TCRs with disease status, and machine learning. Donor age, sex, ethnicity and CMV serostatus were compiled together with the repertoire data. Typing coverage differed by locus: A, B, C, DRB1 and DQB1 were typed in about 620-630 donors, DQA1 in about 550, DPA1 in 600 to 610, and DPB1 in 400 to 480. In addition to the first cohort of 666 subjects, a separate validation cohort of 130 or so different subjects was used. A later analysis re-examined previously published TCR beta repertoires from just over 650 donors and added high-resolution HLA genotyping to investigate patterns of TCR occurrence. Every repertoire in the discovery cohort had been generated on one and the same sequencing platform. The study was designed to test whether signatures of past pathogen exposure could be identified by cataloging public T cell receptors. Five DR-DQ haplotypes were handled as single units for association and clustering, since linkage in the cohort was strong. Across 398 genotyped donors of the cohort, an average of about 240,000 unique TCR beta nucleotide sequences per donor were sequenced, and around 19% of those sequences were non-productive. Roughly 300 gigabases of sequencing data and 91 million or so unique TCR sequences made up an early release that covered under 750 HLA-typed donors. In the later analysis, no new phenotypic data were used to find candidate immune exposures; instead, reliance was placed on TCR beta sequences and their occurrence across donors. In an earlier analysis of roughly 540 of the donors, high-throughput TCR beta sequencing was used to judge whether each TCR beta V gene segment behaved as functional or pseudogenic. HLA typing covered class I and class II loci at four-digit resolution. A later genetic analysis used genome-wide SNP genotypes for about 55% of the 666 donors, treating that subset as a discovery cohort. Using immunosequencing, the study profiled T cell repertoires from around 680 subjects and related those repertoires to cytomegalovirus serostatus. Of the 300 to 500 genotyped donors, approximately 81% were placed in the genetic ancestry cluster associated with self-reported Caucasian donors.

In total, about 650 healthy bone marrow donors made up the cohort. Cohort members were all nominally healthy when sampled, although unrecorded immune exposures were likely present. The donor was CMV seropositive and was included in the group of 250 to 300 seropositive cohort members. Each donor provided a peripheral blood sample, and peripheral blood mononuclear cells were used for TCR beta sequencing. The Qiagen DNeasy Blood Extraction Kit was used to extract genomic DNA from the blood cell samples. The germline V gene yields SGHDN for CDR1 and FVKESK for CDR2. V ends up 4 bases short and J 5 bases short, with an unmatched junction base count of 10. From the cysteine up to the phenylalanine, the CDR3 has a length of 15 residues. CDR3 DNA is the only sequence kept; it has 45 bases, read in frame from the first base. What the work shows at the level of the full study, not this receptor alone: A further reported finding was that TCR beta sequences accurately predicted the HLA-A and HLA-B alleles for most subjects in the first cohort. According to a later analysis, TCR association rates differed among HLA loci, with DRB1 alleles showing the most associated TCRs and HLA-C alleles showing the fewest. Correlated functional status among segregating V segments might be attributable to linkage disequilibrium, but an unknown experimental factor could not be ruled out. A later genetic analysis reported fewer N-insertions in productive TCRs among donors in an Asian-associated ancestry cluster than the roughly 700-donor mean. The classifier was reported to diagnose cytomegalovirus status with high specificity and sensitivity in both the original cohort and the validation cohort. A later analysis found that HLA-associated TCR beta chains were more clonally expanded and had lower generation probabilities than equally common non-associated chains. While some public TCRs were present in many individuals, most TCR sequences turned up only very rarely across donors. It was suggested by the authors that the approach could potentially be generalized to other disease states and immunological phenotypes. The only immune exposure information available for the cohort was CMV serostatus. A group of highly shared sequence variants was considered likely to be a technical artifact of the sequencing pipeline. Because counts were too low, about 17 rarely observed V segments, including chromosome 9 orphons, were excluded from the earlier analysis of 587 of the donors. In a later analysis, around 17,000 TCR beta sequences were associated with specific HLA alleles at a false discovery rate of 0.05. HLA typing was unavailable for some donors at each locus, so association tests used only the typed subset. A total of 164 TCR beta chains were listed by the study as associated with cytomegalovirus. An association between a missense DCLRE1C variant and V-gene and J-gene trimming of TCR beta chains was found in a later genetic analysis and replicated in an independent cohort. Some IMGT-functional V segments, including TRBV6-2 and TRBV6-3, could not be told apart with the 87-base-pair reads, so those segments were excluded. Strong co-occurrence of HLA alleles, especially DR and DQ, made assigning TCR associations to individual alleles difficult. Broadly in line with IMGT annotations, most TCR beta V segments showed up in productive rearrangements about 87% or about 30% of the time in an earlier analysis of several hundred of the donors. Roughly uniform sequencing depth across donors was assumed in presence/absence analyses, although this assumption may not hold. In this cohort, only TCR beta chains were sequenced, and detectable features were limited by the absence of alpha or paired-chain data. According to a later analysis, most CMV-associated TCR beta chains appeared to be HLA-restricted, and the HLA associations seemed to be driven largely by CMV exposure. In vitro tests confirmed that three of the cytomegalovirus-associated TCR beta chains recognize cytomegalovirus antigens. A later analysis reported that several top co-occurrence clusters appeared linked to parvovirus B19, influenza, CMV and Epstein-Barr virus.

The table lists this clone with a count of one. What this receptor recognizes is not known. The record has no base qualities; no much larger clone is one base away. The library relied on the immunoSEQ multiplex PCR assay. For the multiplex PCR, a mixture combining 60 forward primers for TCR Vbeta segments and 13 reverse primers for TCR Jbeta segments was used. The CDR3 region of rearranged TCR beta genes was amplified from genomic DNA with a multiplex PCR assay. On the Illumina HiSeq System, the amplified TCR beta libraries were sequenced as 87-base-pair reads. The paper's processing steps were these. A later analysis tallied 70 million to 100 million unique TCR beta chains across the 610 or so repertoires, and about 10 million of those chains were shared by two or more donors. To remove PCR and sequencing errors, raw reads were error-corrected and collapsed into unique sequences using a nearest-neighbor algorithm that merged closely related sequences. V, D and J gene segments were assigned by aligning CDR3 sequences to IMGT reference sequences. Each retained sequence needed at least a six-nucleotide match to both a V gene segment and a J gene segment. A rearrangement counted as productive if the CDR3 had no stop codons and remained in frame with V and J, and every other rearrangement counted as non-productive. Following IMGT convention, CDR3 was defined as the stretch from the second conserved V-encoded cysteine to the conserved J-encoded phenylalanine. The earlier analysis of fewer than 700 of the donors excluded sequences that lacked an unambiguous match to a single V gene segment. An earlier analysis of a few hundred of the donors classified V segments as functional when productive rearrangements were above 56.7% and as segregating when the standard deviation between donors was above 5%. A statistical classification framework was built for diagnosing cytomegalovirus status from the catalog of TCR beta chain sequences. V and J gene assignment, in a later analysis, came from comparing TCR nucleotide sequences with IMGT/GENE-DB human TR gene sequences. In a later analysis, CDR3 sequences and most-parsimonious VDJ recombination scenarios were assigned using the TCRdist pipeline. In a later analysis, each TCR beta chain was defined by its CDR3 amino acid sequence together with its V-gene family, and reads without a unique V-gene family were excluded. A later analysis removed 550 to 700 highly shared, low-generation-probability nucleotide sequences to deal with suspected cross-contamination and a sequencing artifact. In a later analysis, a clonal expansion index was calculated for each public chain from normalized within-repertoire ranks of inferred template counts. In a later analysis, generation probabilities were computed using a VDJ recombination model fitted to out-of-frame rearrangements, and the results were checked against IGoR. A later analysis scored TCR-TCR, TCR-HLA and TCR-CMV co-occurrence with hypergeometric tests, applying a repertoire-size bias correction to TCR pairs. A later analysis estimated false discovery rates by permuting HLA or CMV assignments 20 times. In a later analysis, co-occurring TCRs were grouped with DBSCAN, and TCRdist sequence similarity was added when clustering was performed within HLA-allele-positive subsets. Repertoires with fewer than 30,000 or more than 120,000 public chains were left out of co-occurrence clustering, as were a handful of repertoires with anomalous nucleotide sharing. Entries here come from immuneACCESS through TCRdb and include only in-frame sequences with V and J called. Some clones fail to appear in such tables; in the studies checked, an unresolved V gene covers under half of the shortfall, and the cause of the remainder is unknown. V and J calls and clone size follow that table, whereas D and trimming were derived from the DNA. Present in this sample are about 220,000 clones, roughly 87% of which were seen just once. The ten largest clones add up to around 6% of the sample.

The rearrangement joined TRBV14 to TRBJ2-7, and 8 junction bases match TRBD2. The source material was PBMCs. The receptor was isolated from a man aged 40-55 years in good health and CMV-seropositive. The CDR3 amino acid sequence is: CASSRLAGPYDEQYF. The DNA reads TGTGCCAGCAGCCGTCTAGCGGGCCCTTACGACGAGCAGTACTTC. When the CDR3 is completed using the reference TRBV14 and TRBJ2-7 genes on either side, the full variable domain is EAGVTQFPSHSVIEKGQTVTLRCDPISGHDNLYWYRRVMGKEIKFLLHFVKESKQDESGMPNNRFLAERTGGTYSTLKVQPAELEDSGVYFCASSRLAGPYDEQYFGPGTRLTVT.